The clone carrying this TCR beta chain was counted ten times or more. Compared with germline, one end of the junction differs, possibly owing to a read error. Researchers prepared the TCRbeta library using unique molecular identifiers, the study reports. TCRdb passed the PCR reads through MiXCR, listing each CDR3 protein once. The repertoire holds fewer than 500,000 distinct CDR3 sequences, with about 40% as singletons. The sample is drawn from a study of T-cell reconstitution after alpha-beta-depleted transplantation in children. Germline V lookup: CDR1 SGHRS, CDR2 YFSETQ. The CDR3 is made up of 14 amino acids.

The sample in question was PBMCs, obtained before TCRalphabeta/CD19-depleted stem cell transplant. The chain employs TRBV5-1 and TRBJ2-5; 7 bases are shared with TRBD1. This TCR was recovered from a girl aged 2 to 9 with aplastic anemia, due to receive a stem cell transplant. In DNA form, the CDR3 reads TGTGCCAGCAGCCCGGGGACAGCGCAAGAGACCCAGTACTTC. Its translation: CASSPGTAQETQYF.